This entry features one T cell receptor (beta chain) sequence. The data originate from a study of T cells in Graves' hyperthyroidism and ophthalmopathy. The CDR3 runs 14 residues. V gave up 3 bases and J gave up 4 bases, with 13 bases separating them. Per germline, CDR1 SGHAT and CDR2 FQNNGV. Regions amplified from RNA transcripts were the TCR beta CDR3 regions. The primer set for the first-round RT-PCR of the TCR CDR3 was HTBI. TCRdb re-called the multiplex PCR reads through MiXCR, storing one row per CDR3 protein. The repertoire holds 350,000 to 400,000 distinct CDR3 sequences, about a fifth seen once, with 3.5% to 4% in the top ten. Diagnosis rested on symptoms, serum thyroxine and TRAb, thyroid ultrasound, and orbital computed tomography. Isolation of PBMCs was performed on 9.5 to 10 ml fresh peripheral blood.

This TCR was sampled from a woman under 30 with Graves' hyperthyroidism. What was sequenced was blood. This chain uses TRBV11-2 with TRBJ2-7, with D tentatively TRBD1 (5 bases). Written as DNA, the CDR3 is TGTGCCAGCAGCTTTCTGCGCGACAGTTACGAGCAGTACTTC. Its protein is CASSFLRDSYEQYF.